One and the same sample provided the 15 T cell receptor beta chains below, sequenced in a study of vaccination effects on CD4 cells after COVID-19. The assay was immunoSEQ multiplex PCR, and TCRdb's table has in-frame clones only and misses some. The table has under 70,000 clones, 74% seen once. These receptors' antigens are unknown. Isolating CD4+ T cells followed less than 12 days of culture. BNT162b2 vaccine or mRNA-1273 vaccine was given to participants in two doses. The sequences come from CD4+ T cells from PBMCs cultured without peptide, collected after COVID-19 vaccination. The receptor set was obtained from a human donor who received a COVID-19 vaccine.

The chain has TRBV18 and TRBJ2-3; 9 nucleotides line up with TRBD1. V shed 3 bases, J shed 6 bases, and the junction held 4 bases outside the gene matches. The germline V gene has CDR1 KGHSH and CDR2 LQKENI. The CDR3 runs 14 residues. The CDR3 bases are TGTGCCAGCTCACCGACAGGGGGGCCCGATACGCAGTATTTT. Amino acid sequence: CASSPTGGPDTQYF.

The rearrangement links TRBV11-1 to TRBJ2-3, with no clear D. Deletions cut 2 bases from V and 0 bases from J, with 9 bases between. Per germline, CDR1 SGHAT and CDR2 FQDESV (reference sequence). The CDR3 is 15 amino acids. In DNA, the CDR3 is TGTGCCAGCAGCTTACTTAAAACTAGCACAGATACGCAGTATTTT. Translation gives CASSLLKTSTDTQYF.

This clone was observed a few times. The V gene is TRBV18, the J gene TRBJ2-1; TRBD1 is a possible D gene (6 bases). Trimming took off 0 bases at V and 7 bases at J, with 13 bases between the two ends. Germline CDR1 is KGHSH and CDR2 is LQKENI. This CDR3 comprises 15 residues. The DNA for the CDR3 is TGTGCCAGCTCACCACCAACAGGGTCAAAAAATGAGCAGTTCTTC. Protein sequence: CASSPPTGSKNEQFF.

V is TRBV7-9 and J is TRBJ2-5, with a weak D call TRBD2 (7 bases). Trimming pared 8 bases from V and 7 bases from J, leaving 23 bases between. Germline V gene data show CDR1 as SEHNR and CDR2 as FQNEAQ (reference sequence). The CDR3 spans 15 residues. The CDR3 is CASQSESRGAGTQYF. The CDR3, as DNA: TGTGCCAGCCAATCTGAGAGTCGGGGGGCGGGGACCCAGTACTTC.

The genes are TRBV29-1 and TRBJ2-1; 12 bases are a match to TRBD1. The CDR3 runs to 14 residues. Trimming at V came to 4 bases and at J to 6 bases, leaving 4 bases not matched to a gene. Germline V CDR1 and CDR2: SQVTM, ANQGSEA. CDR3 protein: CSVASGQGANEQFF. The CDR3 bases are TGCAGCGTTGCCTCGGGACAGGGGGCCAATGAGCAGTTCTTC.

The rearrangement joins TRBV9 to TRBJ1-1, with D possibly TRBD1 on 6 matching bases. CDR1 is SGDLS, CDR2 YYNGEE, per germline. Trimming left V 3 bases short and J 0 bases short, with 12 bases between. CDR3 size: 15 residues. The CDR3 loop reads CASSATGHLNTEAFF. CDR3 nucleotides: TGTGCCAGCAGCGCAACGGGACACTTGAACACTGAAGCTTTCTTT.

The chain uses TRBV2 and TRBJ1-5; D uncertain. The CDR3 consists of 13 residues. Germline V CDR1 and CDR2: SNHLY, FYNNEI. The V end was cut by 5 bases, the J end by 1 base, with 6 bases between. CDR3 sequence: CASSRDSNQPQHF. Here the CDR3 DNA reads TGTGCCAGCAGTCGCGACAGCAATCAGCCCCAGCATTTT. Using reference TRBV2 and TRBJ1-5 for the parts outside the CDR3, the full variable domain is EPEVTQTPSHQVTQMGQEVILRCVPISNHLYFYWYRQILGQKVEFLVSFYNNEISEKSEIFDDQFSVERPDGSNFTLKIRSTKLEDSAMYFCASSRDSNQPQHFGDGTRLSIL.

This clone came up once. The rearrangement links TRBV6-5 to TRBJ2-7, with D tentatively TRBD1 (7 bases). Per the germline V gene, CDR1 is MNHEY and CDR2 is SVGAGI. Trimming removed 5 bases at V and 7 bases at J, with 18 bases between. The length of the CDR3 is 14 residues. The CDR3 bases are TGTGCCAGCAGTATACAGGGGTCCGGGGGAGAGCAGTACGTC. Translation gives CASSIQGSGGEQYV.

The chain is built from TRBV24-1 and TRBJ1-4; D perhaps matches TRBD1 (6 bases). Germline V gene sequence: CDR1 KGHDR, CDR2 SFDVKD. The CDR3 runs 14 residues. Trimming stripped 7 bases from V and 6 bases from J, with 14 bases between. CDR3 amino acids: CATRGSGTHEKLFF. The CDR3 DNA reads TGTGCCACCAGGGGCTCCGGGACACATGAAAAACTGTTTTTT.

V gene TRBV7-9 combines with J gene TRBJ1-1; D is perhaps TRBD1 (5 bases). The germline V and J ends were trimmed by 2 bases and 5 bases, with 9 bases remaining between them. The germline V gene has CDR1 SEHNR and CDR2 FQNEAQ (reference sequence). The CDR3 is 13 residues long. CDR3 residues: CASSLKGRTEAFF. CDR3 sequence (DNA): TGTGCCAGCAGCTTAAAGGGGCGGACTGAAGCTTTCTTT.

The V call is TRBV11-2, the J call TRBJ1-1, with 11 bases aligning to TRBD1. CDR3 length equals 16 residues. CDR1 SGHAT and CDR2 FQNNGV come from the germline V gene. J was trimmed by 4 bases and V by 2 bases; bases with no gene match: 6. Here the CDR3 DNA reads TGTGCCAGCAGCTTAAACTTCGGGACAGGGGGCACTGAAGCTTTCTTT. It encodes CASSLNFGTGGTEAFF.

The V gene is TRBV18, the J gene TRBJ1-5; D possibly corresponds to TRBD1 (5 bases). The germline V and J ends were trimmed by 3 bases and 1 base, with 10 bases remaining between them. This CDR3 contains 15 residues. CDR1 and CDR2 from the germline V gene are KGHSH and LQKENI. The chain's CDR3 is CASSPDRTSNQPQHF. For the CDR3, the DNA is TGTGCCAGCTCACCTGACAGAACCAGCAATCAGCCCCAGCATTTT.

This clone has more than one count but fewer than ten. The chain couples TRBV6-4 to TRBJ2-1, with a tentative D call TRBD1 (6 bases). With 2 bases removed from V and 9 bases from J, the gap between germline ends came to 14 bases. CDR1 is MRHNA and CDR2 is SNTAGT in the germline V gene. The CDR3 runs to 14 residues. The CDR3 nucleotides are TGTGCCAGCAGTGACGAGGAAGGGGGTGCTGAGCAGTTCTTC. Translating gives CASSDEEGGAEQFF.

The rearrangement links TRBV2 to TRBJ1-5, with D perhaps TRBD1 (5 bases). CDR3 length: 16 residues. Per the germline V gene, CDR1 is SNHLY and CDR2 is FYNNEI. Trimming cost V 2 bases and J 6 bases, with 17 bases left between them. The CDR3 region is CASSEQGGAAGQPQHF. The CDR3 DNA follows: TGTGCCAGCAGTGAACAGGGTGGGGCCGCGGGTCAGCCCCAGCATTTT.

This chain links TRBV29-1 with TRBJ2-5, with D tentatively TRBD1 (6 bases). The germline CDR1 and CDR2 sequences are SQVTM and ANQGSEA. The V and J ends lost 4 bases and 2 bases respectively, with 8 bases between them. The CDR3 has 12 amino acids. The CDR3 region has the DNA TGCAGCGTTGTAGGACAGCAAGAGACCCAGTACTTC. It is translated as CSVVGQQETQYF.